This T cell receptor beta chain was identified in a study of cytomegalovirus exposure and HLA in healthy donors. Findings and limits, study-wide: In all likelihood, a cluster of highly shared sequence variants was a sequencing artifact.

Germline V lookup: CDR1 MGHRA, CDR2 YSYEKL. Trimming removed 4 bases from V and 5 bases from J; junction bases left unmatched: 10. There are 16 residues in the CDR3. About this clone itself: Its antigen is as yet unknown.

The PCR used 60 Vbeta and 13 Jbeta primers. Sequencing used immunoSEQ multiplex PCR; TCRdb keeps in-frame clones, though not all of them. Of under 200,000 clones in the sample, around 68% were seen once. The sample was PBMCs. The clonotype was recovered from a man in his fifties or sixties in good health and CMV-seronegative. The chain joins TRBV4-1 to TRBJ2-3, with 9 bases aligning to TRBD2. CDR3 DNA sequence: TGCGCCAGCAGCCGAGGAAGTAGCGGGGGAGGAGATACGCAGTATTTT. Translation: CASSRGSSGGGDTQYF.